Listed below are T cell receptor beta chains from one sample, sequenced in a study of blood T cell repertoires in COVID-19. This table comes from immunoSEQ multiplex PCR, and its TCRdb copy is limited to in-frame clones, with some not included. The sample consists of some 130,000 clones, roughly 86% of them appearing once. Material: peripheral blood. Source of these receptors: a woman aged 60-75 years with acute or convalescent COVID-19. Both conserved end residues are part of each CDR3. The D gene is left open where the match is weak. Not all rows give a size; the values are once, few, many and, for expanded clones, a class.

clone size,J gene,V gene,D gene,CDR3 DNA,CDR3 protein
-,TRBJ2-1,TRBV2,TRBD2,TGTGCCAGCAGTCAAACTAGCGGGAGTCCCAATGAGCAGTTCTTC,CASSQTSGSPNEQFF
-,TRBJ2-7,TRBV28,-,TGTGCCAGCAGTTTAGGGCATACGAGCTCCTACGAGCAGTACTTC,CASSLGHTSSYEQYF
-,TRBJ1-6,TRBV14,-,TGTGCCAGCAGCCAAGTTTCCGCCTATAATTCACCCCTCCACTTT,CASSQVSAYNSPLHF
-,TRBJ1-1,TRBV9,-,TGTGCCAGCAGCTCCACTGGGGGGGCAAGAACTGAAGCTTTCTTT,CASSSTGGARTEAFF
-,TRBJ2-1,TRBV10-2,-,TGCGCCAGCAGTGAAGAGCGGCTAAGGAATGAGCAGTTCTTC,CASSEERLRNEQFF
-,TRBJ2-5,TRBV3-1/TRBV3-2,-,TGTGCCAGCAGCCAAGGGGGGCTCGGGACCCAGTACTTC,CASSQGGLGTQYF
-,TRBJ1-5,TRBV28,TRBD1,TGTGCCAGCAGTCCAAATGGCCGGGACAGGCTAAATCAGCCCCAGCATTTT,CASSPNGRDRLNQPQHF
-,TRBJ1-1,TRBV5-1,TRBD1,TGCGCCAGCAGCTTGTACAGGGACAGTGGCACTGAAGCTTTCTTT,CASSLYRDSGTEAFF
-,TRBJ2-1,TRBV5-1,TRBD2,TGCGCCAGCAAGCTAGCGGGAGTAAGCTCCTACAATGAGCAGTTCTTC,CASKLAGVSSYNEQFF
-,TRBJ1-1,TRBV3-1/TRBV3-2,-,TGTGCCAGCAGCCACTCCTATTTCTACGGAGCTTTCTTT,CASSHSYFYGAFF
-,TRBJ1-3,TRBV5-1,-,TGCGCCAGCAGTGAAAGGGAGAACTCTGGAAACACCATATATTTT,CASSERENSGNTIYF
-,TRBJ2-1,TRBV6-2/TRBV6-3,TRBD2,TGTGCCAGCAGCTCCCTAGGGGGACTAGCGGACCTGGGGCAGTTCTTC,CASSSLGGLADLGQFF
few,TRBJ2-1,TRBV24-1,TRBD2,TGTGCCACCAGTGTGGGGACTAGTACTGATGAGCAGTTCTTC,CATSVGTSTDEQFF
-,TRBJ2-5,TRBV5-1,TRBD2,TGCGCCAGCAGAGACCCCGGGACTAGCGGCGGGAGGGTAATCCTCGGGACCCAGTACTTC,CASRDPGTSGGRVILGTQYF
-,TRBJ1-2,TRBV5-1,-,TGCGCCAGCAGCTTTTACGGTCTTACCTATGGCTACACCTTC,CASSFYGLTYGYTF
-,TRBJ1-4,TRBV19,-,TGTGCCAGTAGTATGGAGGGTGCAACTAATGAAAAACTGTTTTTT,CASSMEGATNEKLFF
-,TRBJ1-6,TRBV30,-,TGTGCCTGGAGCACAGGCCTTAATTCACCCCTCCACTTT,CAWSTGLNSPLHF
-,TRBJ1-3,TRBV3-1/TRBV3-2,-,TGTGCCAGCAGCCAACAAGGGGGAGGAAACACCATATATTTT,CASSQQGGGNTIYF
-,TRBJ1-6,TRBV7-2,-,TGTGCCAGCAGCTTCAGCGGACTGACTAATTCACCCCTCCACTTT,CASSFSGLTNSPLHF
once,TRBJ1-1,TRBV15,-,TGTGCCACCAGCGTCCTGGAGGGCAGTGTGAACACTGAAGCTTTCTTT,CATSVLEGSVNTEAFF
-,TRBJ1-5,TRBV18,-,TGTGCCAGCTCTCGAGTTGAGGGAAATCAGCCCCAGCATTTT,CASSRVEGNQPQHF
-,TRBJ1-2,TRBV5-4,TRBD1,TGTGCCAGCAGCTTGGTGGGGACAGCTAACTATGGCTACACCTTC,CASSLVGTANYGYTF
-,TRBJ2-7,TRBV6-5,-,TGTGCCAGCAGTTCTGGCGGGATTACCTACGAGCAGTACTTC,CASSSGGITYEQYF
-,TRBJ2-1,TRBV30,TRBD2,TGTGCCTGGAGCGAGTTTGGCGGGAGCTCCTACAATGAGCAGTTCTTC,CAWSEFGGSSYNEQFF
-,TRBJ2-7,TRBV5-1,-,TGCGCCAGCAGCTTGGTCTGGGACAGGTCACGGGGGGCCTACGAGCAGTACTTC,CASSLVWDRSRGAYEQYF
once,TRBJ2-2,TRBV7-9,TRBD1,TGTGCCAGCAGCTTTAGTTCCGGGACAGGGACCGGGGAGCTGTTTTTT,CASSFSSGTGTGELFF
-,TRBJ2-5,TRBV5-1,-,TGCGCCACCTCCGTGGGGGGAGGACAAGAGACCCAGTACTTC,CATSVGGGQETQYF
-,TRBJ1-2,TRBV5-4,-,TGTGCCAGCAGCTTATCTCGGGAGGGGGGTCCACATGGCTACACCTTC,CASSLSREGGPHGYTF
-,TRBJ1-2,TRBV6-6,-,TGTGCCAGCAGTTCCACACAGGGATCCTATGGCTACACCTTC,CASSSTQGSYGYTF
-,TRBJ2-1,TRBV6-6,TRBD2,TGTGCCAGCAGTCGACGACTAGCGGGCCTTGGGTACAATGAGCAGTTCTTC,CASSRRLAGLGYNEQFF
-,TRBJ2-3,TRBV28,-,TGTGCCAGCAGAACCGATAGTAGCACAGATACGCAGTATTTT,CASRTDSSTDTQYF
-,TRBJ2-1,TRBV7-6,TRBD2,TGTGCCAGCAGCTTGGGAGGGGAGCAGTTCTTC,CASSLGGEQFF
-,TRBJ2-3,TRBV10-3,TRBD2,TGTGCCATCAGTGCGTCTAGCGGGAGCTTAGCAGATACGCAGTATTTT,CAISASSGSLADTQYF
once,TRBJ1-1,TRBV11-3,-,TGTGCCAGCAGCTTAGGCGGTGACACTGAAGCTTTCTTT,CASSLGGDTEAFF
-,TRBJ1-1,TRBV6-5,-,TGTGCCAGCAGTTACCCAGGGGAGAACACTGAAGCTTTCTTT,CASSYPGENTEAFF
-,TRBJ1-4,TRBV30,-,TGTGCCTGGAGTGTGTCCAGGGCAGGGGAAAAACTGTTTTTT,CAWSVSRAGEKLFF
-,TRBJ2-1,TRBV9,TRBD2,TGTGCCAGCAGCGAAGGGGGACTAGCGGTGGATGAGCAGTTCTTC,CASSEGGLAVDEQFF
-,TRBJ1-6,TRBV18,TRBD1,TGTGCCAGCTCACCATGGACAGGCCGGGATTCACCCCTCCACTTT,CASSPWTGRDSPLHF
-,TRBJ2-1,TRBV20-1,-,TGCAGTGCTAGTCTCGGACTCTTCATTTCCCACAGTGAGCAGTTCTTC,CSASLGLFISHSEQFF
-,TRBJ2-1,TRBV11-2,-,TGTGCCAGCAGCTTAGATAGTTCCGGGAGCTCCTACAATGAGCAGTTCTTC,CASSLDSSGSSYNEQFF
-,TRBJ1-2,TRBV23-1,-,TGCGCCACCTCAAGAGGCCGTGGCTACACCTTC,CATSRGRGYTF
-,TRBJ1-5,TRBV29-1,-,TGCAGCACATCTATGCTGTACGACTCCAATCAGCCCCAGCATTTT,CSTSMLYDSNQPQHF
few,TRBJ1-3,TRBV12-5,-,TGTGCTAGTGGTTTGGACCACAGGGACGGCTCTGGAAACACCATATATTTT,CASGLDHRDGSGNTIYF
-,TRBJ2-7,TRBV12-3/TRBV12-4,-,TGTGCCAGCAGTTTCTCTGGAGTCCTCGAGCAGTACTTC,CASSFSGVLEQYF
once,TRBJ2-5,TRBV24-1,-,TGTGCCCCCCCCGCAGGAAGGGGGGAGACCCAGTACTTC,CAPPAGRGETQYF
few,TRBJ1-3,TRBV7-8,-,TGTGCCAGCAGCTTCGGGGGGGCCTCTGGAAACACCATATATTTT,CASSFGGASGNTIYF
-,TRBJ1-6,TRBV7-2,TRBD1,TGTGCAACCGCCGGACAGGGGAATTCACCCCTCCACTTT,CATAGQGNSPLHF
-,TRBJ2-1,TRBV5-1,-,TGCGCCAGCAGCTTGGGGGGCGTCAGCTCCTACAATGAGCAGTTCTTC,CASSLGGVSSYNEQFF
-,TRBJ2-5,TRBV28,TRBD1,TGTGCCAGCAGCCGGACAGGCAGGGGGGAGACCCAGTACTTC,CASSRTGRGETQYF
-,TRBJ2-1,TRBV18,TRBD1,TGTGCCAGCTCACCACCCTACAGGGGACCCTACAATGAGCAGTTCTTC,CASSPPYRGPYNEQFF
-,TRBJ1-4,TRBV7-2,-,TGTGCCAGCAGCTTAGATAACAGGGTCGGTGAAAAACTGTTTTTT,CASSLDNRVGEKLFF
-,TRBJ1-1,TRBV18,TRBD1,TGTGCCAGCTCACGCGCCCTCCACGTTCCGGGACAGACTGTCGGCACTGAAGCTTTCTTT,CASSRALHVPGQTVGTEAFF